The 27 T cell receptor beta chains listed next were all sequenced from one sample in a study of post-analysis software for immune sequencing data. Regarding the study as a whole: Patients showed TRBV5-6, TRBV5-1 and TRBV20-1 among several TRBV segments more frequent than in controls.

No antigen has been assigned to these receptors. The authors incorporated unique molecular identifiers into the TCR beta cDNA libraries. Each CDR3 protein is one row after TCRdb ran MiXCR on the PCR reads. This sample has approximately 630,000 distinct CDR3 sequences, with 55% to 60% found just once. Specimen: blood. The origin of the receptors is a girl aged 2-10 years with multiple sclerosis.

The genes are TRBV2 and TRBJ2-1; D is unresolved. This CDR3 contains 12 residues. CDR1 and CDR2 (germline): SNHLY, FYNNEI. Trimming shortened V by 5 bases and J by 10 bases, and 12 bases separated the two germline ends. CDR3 region: CASSPRAREQFF. CDR3 bases: TGTGCCAGCAGTCCCCGAGCACGCGAGCAGTTCTTC.

This clonotype appeared once. V usage is TRBV5-6 and J usage is TRBJ2-1, with 7 bases identical to TRBD1. Germline V gives CDR1 SGHDT, CDR2 YYEEEE. This CDR3 region has 14 residues. Trimming removed 1 base from V and 6 bases from J; junction bases left unmatched: 4. The CDR3 sequence is CASSLPTGTNEQFF. As DNA, the CDR3 is TGTGCCAGCAGCTTGCCGACAGGGACCAATGAGCAGTTCTTC. The variable domain in full, completed from reference TRBV5-6 and TRBJ2-1, reads DAGVTQSPTHLIKTRGQQVTLRCSPKSGHDTVSWYQQALGQGPQFIFQYYEEEERQRGNFPDRFSGHQFPNYSSELNVNALLLGDSALYLCASSLPTGTNEQFFGPGTRLTVL.

The gene calls are TRBV7-2 and TRBJ2-3, with D unclear. From germline, CDR1 is SGHTA and CDR2 FQGNSA. The V gene lost 5 bases and the J gene lost 2 bases, with 14 bases spanning the gap. CDR3 length: 15 amino acids. The CDR3 region is CASSPRAGPTDTQYF. The CDR3 DNA reads as TGTGCCAGCAGCCCCCGGGCAGGCCCCACAGATACGCAGTATTTT.

This chain links TRBV29-1 with TRBJ2-7; D is perhaps TRBD2 (5 bases). The CDR3 consists of 13 residues. Trimming cost V 3 bases and J 6 bases, with 15 bases left between them. Germline V gene lookup returns CDR1 SQVTM and CDR2 ANQGSEA. The DNA of the CDR3 is TGCAGCGTTGAGTTGAACGGACTCAGCGAGCAGTACTTC. Amino acids: CSVELNGLSEQYF.

This clonotype was recorded a few times. The chain recombines TRBV20-1 with TRBJ2-3, with 15 bases identical to TRBD2. Per the germline V gene, CDR1 is DFQATT and CDR2 is SNEGSKA (reference sequence). The length of the CDR3 is 14 residues. CDR3 nucleotide sequence: TGCGCGTGGACTAGCGGGGGGGAAGGAGATACGCAGTATTTT. This encodes CAWTSGGEGDTQYF.

This clonotype was observed a handful of times. V and J are TRBV7-9 and TRBJ2-3, with D perhaps matching TRBD1 (5 bases). V dropped 5 bases and J dropped 3 bases, with 12 bases sitting between them. Germline assignment: CDR1 SEHNR and CDR2 FQNEAQ (reference sequence). This CDR3 has 14 residues. Here the CDR3 reads CASSPQTVTDTQYF. The CDR3 nucleotides read TGTGCCAGCAGCCCCCAGACAGTAACAGATACGCAGTATTTT.

This chain connects TRBV9 to TRBJ2-5, with 9 bases identical to TRBD2. Matching the DNA end better, TRBJ2-7 makes the J call doubtful. Germline CDR1 and CDR2: SGDLS and YYNGEE. The CDR3 runs to 15 residues. CDR3 sequence reads: CASSVDYSGSYEQYF. CDR3 in DNA: TGTGCCAGCAGCGTAGATTATAGCGGGAGCTACGAGCAGTACTTC.

V usage is TRBV29-1 and J usage is TRBJ2-5; a weak D match, TRBD2 (5 bases). V was pared by 5 bases and J by 5 bases, with 15 bases between. Germline lookup yields CDR1 SQVTM and CDR2 ANQGSEA. The CDR3 sequence is 13 residues long. The CDR3 region is CSVLAYLGETQYF. The CDR3 DNA reads TGCAGCGTTCTAGCATATCTCGGGGAGACCCAGTACTTC.

This clonotype was counted only a few times. The chain recombines TRBV5-1 with TRBJ1-1; D remains ambiguous. This CDR3 has 15 residues. Trimming stripped 0 bases from V and 0 bases from J, with 9 bases between. The germline CDR1 and CDR2 sequences are SGHRS and YFSETQ. The CDR3 DNA reads as TGCGCCAGCAGCTTGGGATTCAGCATGAACACTGAAGCTTTCTTT. This translates into CASSLGFSMNTEAFF.

This clonotype has only a few counts. V gene TRBV10-2 combines with J gene TRBJ2-7, with TRBD1 as a possible D gene (6 bases). The V gene lost 6 bases and the J gene lost 2 bases, with 17 bases spanning the gap. Germline V CDR1 and CDR2: WSHSY, SAAADI. The CDR3 covers 15 residues. CDR3 protein: CASSEGVPWPYEQYF. The CDR3 DNA sequence: TGCGCCAGCAGCGAGGGGGTCCCGTGGCCCTACGAGCAGTACTTC.

The V and J genes are TRBV6-5 and TRBJ1-2; TRBD1 matches at 7 bases. Trimming took 8 bases from V and 6 from J; bases not matched to a gene: 15. This CDR3 has 15 amino acids. Germline values: CDR1 MNHEY, CDR2 SVGAGI. The CDR3 reads CASFPGPGTADGYTF. Written as DNA, the CDR3 is TGTGCCAGCTTCCCTGGCCCCGGGACAGCGGATGGCTACACCTTC.

This sequence joins TRBV5-1 and TRBJ2-3; 11 bases agree with TRBD1. This CDR3 comprises 16 residues. CDR1 is SGHRS and CDR2 is YFSETQ in the germline V gene. The J segment lost 4 bases and the V segment lost 4 bases, leaving 8 bases of the junction unmatched. CDR3 coding DNA: TGCGCCAGCAGCACAACCGGGACAGGGGGTCCAGATACGCAGTATTTT. It is translated as CASSTTGTGGPDTQYF.

The chain employs TRBV5-1 and TRBJ2-1; 8 bases line up with TRBD2. Per germline, CDR1 SGHRS and CDR2 YFSETQ. V was clipped by 0 bases and J by 5 bases; unmatched bases: 10. The CDR3 is 17 amino acids. CDR3 sequence reads: CASSLAGGAGLNNEQFF. The CDR3 DNA reads as TGCGCCAGCAGCTTGGCCGGGGGGGCGGGTCTCAACAATGAGCAGTTCTTC.

This clonotype appeared a few times. V usage is TRBV12-3 or TRBV12-4 and J usage is TRBJ1-2; D unclear. The V end lost 5 bases, the J end lost 0 bases, and 10 bases lay between the germline ends. The length of the CDR3 is 14 residues. In DNA, the CDR3 is TGTGCCAGCAGTGTGGCGAGGGCTAACTATGGCTACACCTTC. Protein: CASSVARANYGYTF.

The rearrangement joins TRBV11-2 to TRBJ1-1; TRBD1 agrees at 8 bases. Germline V gene lookup returns CDR1 SGHAT and CDR2 FQNNGV. The CDR3 extends over 15 amino acids. Trimming at V came to 3 bases and at J to 2 bases, leaving 5 bases not matched to a gene. This CDR3 reads CASSFLTGANTEAFF. The CDR3 nucleotides read TGTGCCAGCAGCTTCTTGACAGGGGCTAACACTGAAGCTTTCTTT.

This chain links TRBV4-2 with TRBJ2-5; D is possibly TRBD1 or TRBD2 (5 bases each). The germline CDR1 and CDR2 sequences are LGHNA and YNFKEQ. This CDR3 has 13 amino acids. The V end lost 3 bases, the J end lost 4 bases, and 9 bases lay between the germline ends. The CDR3: CASSQGTGETQYF. CDR3 in DNA: TGTGCCAGCAGCCAGGGGACGGGAGAGACCCAGTACTTC.

The sample holds a few counts of this clonotype. The rearrangement links TRBV20-1 to TRBJ2-1; no clear D. Trimming shortened V by 6 bases and J by 0 bases, and 9 bases separated the two germline ends. CDR1 and CDR2 from the germline V gene are DFQATT and SNEGSKA (reference sequence). This CDR3 spans 13 amino acids. The CDR3: CSASHRSYNEQFF. The CDR3 region has the DNA TGCAGTGCGAGCCACCGCTCCTACAATGAGCAGTTCTTC.

The chain carries TRBV6-6 and TRBJ2-1, with D perhaps TRBD2 (7 bases). The CDR3 is 16 amino acids. V was cut by 2 bases and J by 9 bases, with 20 bases left in between. Per the germline V gene, CDR1 is MNHNY and CDR2 is SVGAGI (reference sequence). CDR3 region: CASSYRGAYLNSEQFF. In nucleotides, the CDR3 is TGTGCCAGCAGTTACCGGGGGGCATACCTAAACAGTGAGCAGTTCTTC.

The chain couples TRBV10-1 to TRBJ2-1; 9 bases are shared with TRBD1. Germline V lookup: CDR1 WNHNN, CDR2 SYGVQD (reference sequence). CDR3 length: 16 residues. J gave up 8 bases and V 0 bases, and 8 bases lay outside the gene matches. Written as DNA, the CDR3 is TGCGCCAGCAGTGAGTCAGAGGGACAGGGAAAGGATGAGCAGTTCTTC. It encodes CASSESEGQGKDEQFF.

The rearrangement joins TRBV6-5 to TRBJ1-1, with 8 bases matching TRBD1. The germline V gene has CDR1 MNHEY and CDR2 SVGAGI. Germline trimming cut 2 bases from V and 2 bases from J; bases unmatched to any gene: 4. This CDR3 comprises 15 residues. The CDR3 DNA reads as TGTGCCAGCAGTTACGTAGGACAGGGTAACACTGAAGCTTTCTTT. Translation gives CASSYVGQGNTEAFF.

The chain's CDR3 is CASSQAGTSGGPGEETQYF. The CDR3 DNA reads as TGTGCCAGCAGCCAAGCTGGGACTAGCGGGGGGCCGGGGGAAGAGACCCAGTACTTC. This chain links TRBV3-1 with TRBJ2-5, with 15 bases matching TRBD2. Germline CDR1 and CDR2: LGHDT and YNNKEL (reference sequence). V lost 1 base to trimming and J lost 3 bases; unmatched junction nucleotides: 9. CDR3 length: 19 amino acids.

The chain employs TRBV20-1 and TRBJ2-6; D gene uncertain. The V end was cut by 0 bases, the J end by 1 base, with 7 bases between. Germline values: CDR1 DFQATT, CDR2 SNEGSKA (reference sequence). The CDR3 has 15 residues. CDR3 region: CSARDPLSGANVLTF. In DNA form, the CDR3 reads TGCAGTGCTAGAGATCCCTTGTCTGGGGCCAACGTCCTGACTTTC.

The rearrangement uses TRBV10-3 and TRBJ2-3, with D unclear. The germline V gene encodes CDR1 ENHRY and CDR2 SYGVKD. CDR3 length: 10 amino acids. In DNA form, the CDR3 reads TGTGGCACAGAGGAAGATACGCAGTATTTT. It yields the protein CGTEEDTQYF.

This clonotype was recorded a few times. This chain uses TRBV29-1 with TRBJ2-7; 7 nucleotides line up with TRBD2. Looked up from germline, CDR1 is SQVTM and CDR2 is ANQGSEA. Trimming at V came to 7 bases and at J to 2 bases, leaving 14 bases not matched to a gene. This CDR3 comprises 15 residues. The CDR3 sequence is CSAVGVASGAYEQYF. CDR3 sequence (DNA): TGCAGCGCTGTGGGGGTGGCTAGCGGAGCCTACGAGCAGTACTTC.

J is TRBJ2-4 and V is TRBV5-1; no reliable D call. The CDR3 has 15 amino acids. Trimming removed 3 bases from V and 6 bases from J, with 16 bases in between. CDR1 is SGHRS, CDR2 YFSETQ, per germline. CDR3 region: CASSWGGVGPNIQYF. DNA of the CDR3: TGCGCCAGCAGCTGGGGTGGGGTGGGCCCAAACATTCAGTACTTC.

This clonotype was detected only a few times. This sequence joins TRBV30 and TRBJ2-1, with D hard to call. V dropped 2 bases and J dropped 7 bases, with 9 bases sitting between them. The CDR3 spans 12 residues. The germline gives CDR1 GTSNPN, CDR2 SVGIG (reference sequence). As DNA, the CDR3 is TGTGCCTGGAGTCGACAAGGGAATGAGCAGTTCTTC. This encodes CAWSRQGNEQFF. The full variable domain, in which reference TRBV30 and TRBJ2-1 provide the parts outside the CDR3, is SQTIHQWPATLVQPVGSPLSLECTVEGTSNPNLYWYRQAAGRGLQLLFYSVGIGQISSEVPQNLSASRPQDRQFILSSKKLLLSDSGFYLCAWSRQGNEQFFGPGTRLTVL.

The rearrangement joins TRBV20-1 to TRBJ2-7; the match to TRBD2 covers 8 bases. Germline CDR1 is DFQATT and CDR2 is SNEGSKA (reference sequence). The CDR3 has 13 amino acids. V shed 5 bases and J 3 bases; nucleotides not matched to a gene: 6. The CDR3 spells CSASAGEGYEQYF. The CDR3 region has the DNA TGCAGTGCTTCAGCGGGAGAGGGCTACGAGCAGTACTTC.